The 14 T cell receptor beta chains below were found in one sample sequenced in a study of T cells after yellow fever vaccination. TCRdb re-called the 5' RACE reads through MiXCR, storing one row per CDR3 protein. The table has about 210,000 distinct CDR3 sequences, approximately 3% seen once. Sequences were derived from CD4+ T cells sorted from PBMCs, sampled 10 days after the yellow fever booster vaccination. The receptors here all came from a man younger than 35 who received the YFV17D yellow fever vaccine.

This clonotype has at least ten counts. The chain links TRBV18 to TRBJ2-7; 10 nucleotides match TRBD1. Germline V gives CDR1 KGHSH, CDR2 LQKENI. This CDR3 region has 15 residues. J lost 0 bases, V lost 3 bases, and 2 bases had no gene match. CDR3 residues: CASSPGQGPSYEQYF. The CDR3 DNA follows: TGTGCCAGCTCACCGGGACAGGGGCCCTCCTACGAGCAGTACTTC.

V gene TRBV19 combines with J gene TRBJ1-3; 9 bases agree with TRBD1. Germline-derived CDR1 and CDR2 are LNHDA and SQIVND (reference sequence). This CDR3 is built from 17 residues. J lost 0 bases, V lost 5 bases, and 8 bases had no gene match. CDR3 sequence reads: CASSPGTGQSSGNTIYF. The CDR3 DNA sequence: TGTGCCAGTAGTCCTGGGACAGGGCAGAGCTCTGGAAACACCATATATTTT.

At least ten counts were recorded for this clonotype. The V call is TRBV5-1, the J call TRBJ2-7; unclear D gene. Trimming pared 1 base from V and 2 bases from J, leaving 4 bases between. The CDR3 loop spans 12 amino acids. Germline V gives CDR1 SGHRS, CDR2 YFSETQ. The CDR3 region has the DNA TGCGCCAGCAGCTTGATTCCCTACGAGCAGTACTTC. It yields the protein CASSLIPYEQYF.

A few counts support this clonotype. The V and J genes are TRBV7-3 and TRBJ2-3; unclear D gene. This CDR3 is 15 amino acids long. Per the germline V gene, CDR1 is SGHTA and CDR2 is FQGTGA. The V and J ends lost 6 bases and 2 bases respectively, with 15 bases between them. The CDR3 nucleotides read TGTGCCAGCAGAATCCACCCGGAGTCCACAGATACGCAGTATTTT. Amino acids: CASRIHPESTDTQYF.

This clonotype came up a few times. The chain links TRBV5-4 to TRBJ2-3; no clear D. The CDR3 extends over 14 amino acids. V was trimmed by 6 bases and J by 1 base, leaving 12 bases between them. The V gene's germline CDR1 is SGHNT and CDR2 YYREEE (reference sequence). CDR3 in amino acids: CASTLGDRTDTQYF. The CDR3 coding sequence is TGTGCCAGCACCCTCGGAGACCGCACAGATACGCAGTATTTT. The full variable domain, completed using reference TRBV5-4 and TRBJ2-3, is ETGVTQSPTHLIKTRGQQVTLRCSSQSGHNTVSWYQQALGQGPQFIFQYYREEENGRGNFPPRFSGLQFPNYSSELNVNALELDDSALYLCASTLGDRTDTQYFGPGTRLTVL.

The chain links TRBV25-1 to TRBJ2-7; 10 bases agree with TRBD1. V gave up 4 bases and J gave up 7 bases; unmatched junction bases: 7. The germline V gene encodes CDR1 MGHDK and CDR2 SYGVNS. This CDR3 region has 14 residues. The CDR3 is CASSARTGGEEQYV. CDR3 sequence (DNA): TGTGCCAGCAGTGCCAGGACAGGGGGGGAAGAGCAGTACGTC.

This clonotype was seen repeatedly, ten times or more. This rearrangement joins TRBV12-3 or TRBV12-4 to TRBJ1-2; D is unresolved. CDR3 length: 12 amino acids. The ends were cut back, 5 bases at V and 4 bases at J, with 8 bases in the middle. The CDR3 protein is CASSLLAYGYTF. The CDR3 region has the DNA TGTGCCAGCAGTCTCCTGGCCTATGGCTACACCTTC.

The rearrangement joins TRBV11-2 to TRBJ2-1; D remains unclear. V was trimmed by 4 bases and J by 7 bases, leaving 11 bases between them. CDR3 size: 13 residues. Germline loops: CDR1 SGHAT, CDR2 FQNNGV. CDR3 bases: TGTGCCAGCAGCTCACAACTGGGAAATGAGCAGTTCTTC. Its protein product is CASSSQLGNEQFF.

This chain connects TRBV7-3 to TRBJ1-6; D is uncertain. CDR1 SGHTA and CDR2 FQGTGA come from the germline V gene. The CDR3 is 13 amino acids. V lost 5 bases to trimming and J lost 7 bases, with 9 bases between them. The CDR3 DNA sequence: TGTGCCAGCAGCCCTTGGAGGAATTCACCCCTCCACTTT. Translation: CASSPWRNSPLHF.

This chain connects TRBV25-1 to TRBJ1-6; 7 bases agree with TRBD1. The CDR3 spans 14 residues. V lost 5 bases and J lost 7; bases outside the gene matches: 5. CDR1 and CDR2 from the germline V gene are MGHDK and SYGVNS. CDR3 DNA sequence: TGTGCCAGCAGTTGGGGACAGCGCAATTCACCCCTCCACTTT. Its translation: CASSWGQRNSPLHF. Variable domain in full (rest from reference TRBV25-1 and TRBJ1-6): EADIYQTPRYLVIGTGKKITLECSQTMGHDKMYWYQQDPGMELHLIHYSYGVNSTEKGDLSSESTVSRIRTEHFPLTLESARPSHTSQYLCASSWGQRNSPLHFGNGTRLTVT.

This clonotype has only a few counts. The chain recombines TRBV6-5 with TRBJ1-1, with 8 bases that match TRBD1. The CDR3 totals 13 residues. Germline trimming cut 0 bases from V and 7 bases from J; bases unmatched to any gene: 1. Germline CDR1 and CDR2: MNHEY and SVGAGI. This CDR3 is CASSYSGTGEAFF. The CDR3, as DNA: TGTGCCAGCAGTTACTCGGGGACAGGTGAAGCTTTCTTT.

V gene TRBV3-1 combines with J gene TRBJ2-2, with D perhaps matching TRBD1 (5 bases). Trimming pared 0 bases from V and 3 bases from J, leaving 20 bases between. This CDR3 is 19 amino acids long. CDR1 LGHDT and CDR2 YNNKEL come from the germline V gene (reference sequence). The CDR3 spells CASSQEGRVGNSHTGELFF. The CDR3 nucleotides read TGTGCCAGCAGCCAAGAAGGCAGGGTAGGGAACAGTCACACCGGGGAGCTGTTTTTT.

This clonotype has at least ten counts. The chain joins TRBV18 to TRBJ2-3; no firm D call. The CDR3 has 13 amino acids. V was pared by 4 bases and J by 10 bases, with 15 bases between. Germline CDR1 and CDR2: KGHSH and LQKENI. This CDR3 is CASSRQPIPPQYF. DNA for the CDR3: TGTGCCAGCTCACGACAACCGATCCCGCCGCAGTATTTT.

This clonotype was picked up a small number of times. The chain uses TRBV7-8 and TRBJ2-2; D may correspond to TRBD1 or TRBD2 (5 bases each). Germline-derived CDR1 and CDR2 are SGHVS and FQNEAQ. The CDR3 consists of 14 residues. V lost 2 bases and J 6 bases, leaving 10 bases between the germline ends. CDR3 protein: CASSLRGDAGELFF. The CDR3 DNA reads as TGTGCCAGCAGCTTACGAGGGGACGCCGGGGAGCTGTTTTTT.